Sequencing of this TCR beta chain was carried out in a study of T cell responses to AZD1222 COVID-19 vaccine listed by TCRdb under 2021. Study-wide context: Because spike-specific TCR depth and breadth did not differ between the two schedules, AZD1222 recipients who got a second dose at roughly 4 weeks were pooled with those who got a second dose at roughly 12 weeks. TCR sequencing covered over 230 trial participants: about 210 given two doses of AZD1222 and approximately 25 given two doses of MenACWY control vaccine. Trial participants were enrolled by age into subgroups of 18-55, 56-69 and 70-plus years, and roughly 150, 30 and 60 TCR-sequenced participants, respectively, were included in these subgroups.

Points the paper makes about the study in general: Nearly half of unique spike-specific TCRs reportedly recognized epitopes outside regions mutated in the B.1.351 and B.1.1.7 variants. Most participants were white British and females outnumbered males, and the authors suggested that clonal diversity may have been underestimated. Conclusions about previously exposed vaccinees were limited because only 6 or 7 AZD1222 recipients were SARS-CoV-2 seropositive at baseline. The 56-69-year group was small, and its depth increase did not reach significance, likely because of low power. No day 14 peak-response samples were available, so repertoires were characterized only after the peak T cell response. A significant rise in spike-specific TCR breadth and depth was observed after two AZD1222 doses relative to day 0 and relative to MenACWY recipients. The vaccine-associated CD4 TCRs covered the entire spike protein, and the dominant responses fell in regions 160-218 and 743-854.

Read against the paper, the sample's time point label means: baseline before first vaccination. Vaccinee samples were obtained from the UK trials COV001 and COV002, which included a single-blind randomized controlled phase 2/3 trial of AZD1222 (ChAdOx1 nCoV-19) in healthy adults. Trial participant PBMC samples were collected at day 0 and day 28 after the second dose for TCRbeta chain sequencing. The CDR3 regions of human TCRbeta chains were analyzed by immunosequencing. In the paper's pipeline: Repertoire TCRs were checked for matches against a reference library of SARS-CoV-2-specific TCRs that had been generated using the MIRA antigen-specificity platform. Breadth was defined as the fraction of unique TCRs that were SARS-CoV-2-associated. Depth was defined as the fraction of total T cells that were SARS-CoV-2-associated. Each spike-specific TCR was assigned to its reactive spike region and to a CD4 or CD8 class using the MIRA data. Log10-transformed breadth and depth values were compared by one-way ANOVA with Sidak's multiple comparisons tests. TCRdb obtained this table from immuneACCESS and retained in-frame rearrangements with V and J assigned. These tables miss some clones; where compared with another copy, unresolved V genes account for less than half of the shortfall, and the remainder is unexplained. D and trimming were read from the DNA, whereas the V and J calls and clone size are those reported in that table. For this sample there are about 120,000 clones; over 75% appear just once. About 10% of the sample belongs to the ten largest clones.

As concerns this clone: The specificity of this receptor is unknown. No base quality information exists; no much larger clone differs at one position.

CDR1 and CDR2 (SGHTA, FQGNSA) derive from the germline V gene. V and J are truncated by 4 bases and 6 bases respectively, leaving an intervening sequence of 9 bases. Inclusive of the bounding cysteine and phenylalanine, the CDR3 is 12 residues long. Of all the DNA, just the CDR3 is kept, 36 bases in frame from base 1. Sequenced material: peripheral blood, taken on day 0 of AZD1222 vaccination. The clonotype was recovered from an adult in good health. Recombination joined TRBV7-2 with TRBJ1-1, with no confident D gene call. The CDR3 reads CASSSRAAEAFF. The DNA sequence is given as TGTGCCAGCAGCTCTCGGGCAGCTGAAGCTTTCTTT.